A single T cell receptor beta chain is shown here with its context. The antigen is unknown. This entry comes from a study of cytomegalovirus exposure and HLA in healthy donors. It was with 60 Vbeta and 13 Jbeta primers that the PCR ran. Produced via immunoSEQ multiplex PCR; TCRdb's table is partial and in-frame only. The ten top clones account for about 5%, within a sample of fewer than 85,000 clones. V was shortened by 2 bases and J by 0 bases, with 5 bases between the two germline ends. CDR3 length equals 13 residues. Germline V gene lookup returns CDR1 SGHTA and CDR2 FQGNSA. Study findings and constraints: In a later analysis, TCR beta V- and J-gene trimming was associated with a missense DCLRE1C variant.

Sequencing used PBMCs. This receptor was obtained from a woman between 40 and 55 years old in good health and CMV-seropositive. J is TRBJ2-7 and V is TRBV7-2; D call uncertain. The CDR3 sequence is CASSLIGSYEQYF. For the CDR3, the DNA is TGTGCCAGCAGCTTAATCGGCTCCTACGAGCAGTACTTC. Based on the CDR3 plus reference TRBV7-2 and TRBJ2-7, the full variable domain is GAGVSQSPSNKVTEKGKDVELRCDPISGHTALYWYRQSLGQGLEFLIYFQGNSAPDKSGLPSDRFSAERTGGSVSTLTIQRTQQEDSAVYLCASSLIGSYEQYFGPGTRLTVT.